This T cell receptor (beta chain) originates from a study of cytomegalovirus exposure and HLA in healthy donors. General study findings and limits: A later analysis linked fewer than 20,000 TCR beta sequences to HLA alleles at 0.05 false discovery rate. Presence/absence comparisons presumed near-even sequencing depth among donors.

Whereas donors were nominally healthy upon sampling, unrecorded immune exposures were probable. CDR1 is PRHDT, CDR2 FYEKMQ, per germline (reference sequence). Losses at the gene ends were 5 bases for V and 9 bases for J; bases not matched to a gene: 8. This CDR3 comprises 14 residues. In the PCR, 60 Vbeta and 13 Jbeta primers were used. Produced via immunoSEQ multiplex PCR; TCRdb's table is partial and in-frame only. The sample carries 70,000 to 95,000 clones, around three quarters recorded once. Remarks on this clone: Its cognate antigen is unknown.

This clonotype was sampled from a male donor in good health and CMV-seronegative. The sample comprised PBMCs. This sequence joins TRBV13 and TRBJ2-1; 9 nucleotides align to TRBD1. The CDR3 region is CASSDRDREGEQFF. In DNA, the CDR3 is TGTGCCAGCAGCGACCGGGACAGGGAGGGTGAGCAGTTCTTC.